This T cell receptor beta chain was sequenced for a study of T cell repertoires in cytomegalovirus infection. Study details: Researchers turned to recently identified HLA-C-restricted CMV epitopes as well as well-studied HLA-B-restricted ones. Through public TCR beta signatures, both CMV infection and matching HLA type were indicated. Broader study findings: HLA-C-restricted, CMV-specific TCR beta clonotypes were dominant ex vivo. CMV carriers with the relevant HLA were identified by cumulative public TCR beta family frequency.

On this clonotype: The antigen is undetermined.

Each CDR3 protein gets one entry after TCRdb re-called the reads with MiXCR. This table has 570,000 or so distinct CDR3 sequences, about 40% appearing once. From germline, CDR1 is SNHLY and CDR2 FYNNEI. The CDR3 extends over 15 amino acids. V dropped 7 bases and J dropped 2 bases, with 17 bases sitting between them. This specimen was cultured PBMCs, taken from culture after CMV antigen stimulation. This receptor was identified in a human donor in good health (CMV status not recorded). Some clones in this sample may be carry-over from other donors' samples. V usage is TRBV2 and J usage is TRBJ2-5, with D perhaps matching TRBD2 (5 bases). For the CDR3, the DNA is TGTGCCAGCACCCCCCGGGGTACACAACAAGAGACCCAGTACTTC. This codes for CASTPRGTQQETQYF.